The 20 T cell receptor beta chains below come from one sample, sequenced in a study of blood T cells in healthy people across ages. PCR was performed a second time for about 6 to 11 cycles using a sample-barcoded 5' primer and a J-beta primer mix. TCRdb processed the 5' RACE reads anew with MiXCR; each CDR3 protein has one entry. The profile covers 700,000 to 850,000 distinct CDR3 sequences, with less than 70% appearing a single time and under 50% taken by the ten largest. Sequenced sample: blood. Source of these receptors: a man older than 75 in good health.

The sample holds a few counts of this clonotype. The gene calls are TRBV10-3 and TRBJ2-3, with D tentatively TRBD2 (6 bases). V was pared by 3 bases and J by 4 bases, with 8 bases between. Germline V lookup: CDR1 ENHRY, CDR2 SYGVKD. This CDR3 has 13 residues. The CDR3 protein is CAISDGSPDTQYF. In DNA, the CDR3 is TGTGCCATCAGTGACGGGAGTCCAGATACGCAGTATTTT.

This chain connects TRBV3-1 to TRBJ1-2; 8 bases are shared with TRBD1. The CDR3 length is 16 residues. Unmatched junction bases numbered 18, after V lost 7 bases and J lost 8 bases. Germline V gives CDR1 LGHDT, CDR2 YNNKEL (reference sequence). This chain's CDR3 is CASTTGAGGFPGGYTF. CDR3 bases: TGTGCCAGCACGACCGGGGCAGGGGGCTTTCCGGGAGGCTACACCTTC.

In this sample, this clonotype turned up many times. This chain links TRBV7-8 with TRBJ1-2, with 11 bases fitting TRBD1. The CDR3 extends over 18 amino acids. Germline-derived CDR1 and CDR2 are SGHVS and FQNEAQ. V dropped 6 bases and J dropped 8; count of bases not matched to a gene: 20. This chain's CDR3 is CASSHTGTGGVALQGYTF. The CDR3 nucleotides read TGTGCCAGCAGTCATACGGGGACAGGGGGGGTCGCTCTTCAGGGCTACACCTTC.

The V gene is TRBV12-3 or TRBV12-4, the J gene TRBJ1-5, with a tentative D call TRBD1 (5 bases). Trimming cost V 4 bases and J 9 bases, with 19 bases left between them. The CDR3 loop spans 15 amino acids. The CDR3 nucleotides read TGTGCCAGCAGTTCGGCCGGGGGGGGATATCGGCCCCAGCATTTT. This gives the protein CASSSAGGGYRPQHF.

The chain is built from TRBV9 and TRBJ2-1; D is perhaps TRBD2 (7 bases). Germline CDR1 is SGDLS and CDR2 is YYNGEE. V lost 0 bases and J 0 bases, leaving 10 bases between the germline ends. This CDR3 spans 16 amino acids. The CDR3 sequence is CASSVGAGASYNEQFF. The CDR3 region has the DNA TGTGCCAGCAGCGTAGGGGCGGGGGCCTCCTACAATGAGCAGTTCTTC.

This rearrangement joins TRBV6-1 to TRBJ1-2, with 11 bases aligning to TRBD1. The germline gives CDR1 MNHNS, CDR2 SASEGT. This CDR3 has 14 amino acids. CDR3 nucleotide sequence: TGTTACATTTCCCGGACAGGGGGCAACTATGGCTACACCTTC. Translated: CYISRTGGNYGYTF.

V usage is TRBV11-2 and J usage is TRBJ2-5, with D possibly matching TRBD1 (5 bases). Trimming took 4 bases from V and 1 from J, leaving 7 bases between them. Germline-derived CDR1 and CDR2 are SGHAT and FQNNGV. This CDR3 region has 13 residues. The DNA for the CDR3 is TGTGCCAGCAGCTCAGACAGCCAAGAGACCCAGTACTTC. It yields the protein CASSSDSQETQYF.

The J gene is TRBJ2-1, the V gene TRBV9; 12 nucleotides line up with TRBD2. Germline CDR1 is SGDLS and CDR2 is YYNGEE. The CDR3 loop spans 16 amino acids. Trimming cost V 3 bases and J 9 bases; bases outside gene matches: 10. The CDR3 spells CASSAQSLAGGGEQFF. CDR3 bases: TGTGCCAGCAGCGCCCAGTCCCTAGCGGGAGGGGGTGAGCAGTTCTTC.

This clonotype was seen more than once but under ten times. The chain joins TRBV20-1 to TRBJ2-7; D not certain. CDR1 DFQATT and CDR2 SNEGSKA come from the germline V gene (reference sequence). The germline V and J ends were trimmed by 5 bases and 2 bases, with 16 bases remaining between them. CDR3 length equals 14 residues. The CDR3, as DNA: TGCAGTGCTTCAGAAGACCCGGCCACCTACGAGCAGTACTTC. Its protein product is CSASEDPATYEQYF.

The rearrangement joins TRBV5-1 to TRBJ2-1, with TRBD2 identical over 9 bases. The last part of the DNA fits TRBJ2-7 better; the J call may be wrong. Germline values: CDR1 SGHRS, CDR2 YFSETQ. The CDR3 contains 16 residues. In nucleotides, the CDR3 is TGCGCCAGCAGACTCGGACTAGCGAGCTCCTACAATGAGCAGTACTTC. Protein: CASRLGLASSYNEQYF.

This CDR3 is CASSQEGVVFHEQFF. The CDR3 bases are TGTGCCAGCAGCCAAGAGGGAGTGGTTTTTCATGAGCAGTTCTTC. The J gene is TRBJ2-1, the V gene TRBV3-1, with a weak D call TRBD2 (5 bases). Germline CDR1 and CDR2: LGHDT and YNNKEL (reference sequence). The V gene lost 0 bases and the J gene lost 8 bases, with 14 bases spanning the gap. This CDR3 spans 15 amino acids.

As DNA, the CDR3 is TGTGCCACCAGTGATATGGGGTGGACGGGTAACACCGGGGAGCTGTTTTTT. Translating it yields CATSDMGWTGNTGELFF. The rearrangement joins TRBV24-1 to TRBJ2-2, with D unclear. Trimming pared 3 bases from V and 2 bases from J, leaving 15 bases between. Germline lookup yields CDR1 KGHDR and CDR2 SFDVKD. The length of the CDR3 is 17 residues.

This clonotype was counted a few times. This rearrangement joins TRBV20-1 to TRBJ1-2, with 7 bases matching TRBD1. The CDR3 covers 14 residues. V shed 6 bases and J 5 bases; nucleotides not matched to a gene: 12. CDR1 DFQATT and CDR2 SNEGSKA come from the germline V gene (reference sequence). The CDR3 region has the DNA TGCAGTGCCAGAAACTCCCAGGGGGGATATGGCTACACCTTC. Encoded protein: CSARNSQGGYGYTF.

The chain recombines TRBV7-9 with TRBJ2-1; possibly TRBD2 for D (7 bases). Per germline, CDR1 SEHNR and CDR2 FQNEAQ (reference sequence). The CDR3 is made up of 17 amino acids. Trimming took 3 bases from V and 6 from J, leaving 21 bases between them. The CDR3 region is CASSLAQGGGPLNEQFF. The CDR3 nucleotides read TGTGCCAGCAGCTTGGCCCAAGGGGGAGGGCCCCTCAATGAGCAGTTCTTC.

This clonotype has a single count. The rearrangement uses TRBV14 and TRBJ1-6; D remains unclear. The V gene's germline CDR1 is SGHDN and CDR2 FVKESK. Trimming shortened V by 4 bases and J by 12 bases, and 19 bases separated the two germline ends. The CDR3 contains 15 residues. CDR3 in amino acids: CASSPRSPYWEPLHF. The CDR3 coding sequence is TGTGCCAGCAGCCCCAGAAGCCCTTATTGGGAACCCCTCCACTTT.

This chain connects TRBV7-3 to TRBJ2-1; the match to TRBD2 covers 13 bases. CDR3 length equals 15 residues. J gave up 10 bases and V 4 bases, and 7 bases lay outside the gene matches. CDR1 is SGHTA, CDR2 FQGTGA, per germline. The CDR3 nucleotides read TGTGCCAGCAGCTCACTAGCGGGAGGGGCTGGGGAGCAGTTCTTC. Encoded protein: CASSSLAGGAGEQFF.

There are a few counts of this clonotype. CDR3 DNA: TGTGCCAGCGGGAGGGAGAGCTCCTACGAGCAGTACTTC. Its protein is CASGRESSYEQYF. This chain links TRBV6-1 with TRBJ2-7; 7 nucleotides match TRBD2. Per germline, CDR1 MNHNS and CDR2 SASEGT. The CDR3 runs to 13 residues. V lost 8 bases, J lost 0 bases, and 4 bases stayed unmatched.

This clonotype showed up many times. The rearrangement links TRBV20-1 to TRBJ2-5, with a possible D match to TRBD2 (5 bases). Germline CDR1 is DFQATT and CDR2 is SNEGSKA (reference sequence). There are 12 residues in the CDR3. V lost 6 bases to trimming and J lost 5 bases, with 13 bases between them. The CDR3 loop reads CSARRGKETQYF. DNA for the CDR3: TGCAGTGCCCGCCGGGGTAAGGAGACCCAGTACTTC.

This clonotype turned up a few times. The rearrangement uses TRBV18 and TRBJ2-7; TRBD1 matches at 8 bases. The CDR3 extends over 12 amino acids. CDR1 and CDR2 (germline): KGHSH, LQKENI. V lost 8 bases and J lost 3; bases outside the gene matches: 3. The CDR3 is CASAGQGYEQYF. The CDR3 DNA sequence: TGTGCCAGCGCAGGACAGGGCTACGAGCAGTACTTC.

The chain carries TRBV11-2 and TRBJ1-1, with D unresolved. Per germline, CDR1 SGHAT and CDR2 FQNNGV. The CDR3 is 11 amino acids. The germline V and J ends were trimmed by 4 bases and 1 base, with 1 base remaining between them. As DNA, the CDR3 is TGTGCCAGCAGCTGGAACACTGAAGCTTTCTTT. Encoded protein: CASSWNTEAFF.